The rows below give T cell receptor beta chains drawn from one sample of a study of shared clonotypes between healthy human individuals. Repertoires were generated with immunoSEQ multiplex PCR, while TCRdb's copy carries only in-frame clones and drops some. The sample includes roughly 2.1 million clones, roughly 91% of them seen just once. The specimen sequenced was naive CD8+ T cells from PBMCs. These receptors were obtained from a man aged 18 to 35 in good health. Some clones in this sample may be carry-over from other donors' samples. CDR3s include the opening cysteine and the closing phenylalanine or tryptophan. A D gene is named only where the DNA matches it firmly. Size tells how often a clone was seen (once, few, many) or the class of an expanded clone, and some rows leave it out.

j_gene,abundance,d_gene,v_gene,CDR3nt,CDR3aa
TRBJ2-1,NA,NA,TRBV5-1,TGCGCCAGCAGCTTTGGGGGCGGTGAGCAGTTCTTC,CASSFGGGEQFF
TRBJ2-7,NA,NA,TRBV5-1,TGCGCCAGCAGCTTGTGGGGTGGGGTATCGACAGTGCTCGAGCAGTACTTC,CASSLWGGVSTVLEQYF
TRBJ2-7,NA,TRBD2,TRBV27,TGTGCCAGCAGTTTAAGACTAGCGTCAGGCGAGCAGTACTTC,CASSLRLASGEQYF
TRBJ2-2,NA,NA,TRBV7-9,TGTGCCAATCTCCCACCCTCCGGGGAGCTGTTTTTT,CANLPPSGELFF
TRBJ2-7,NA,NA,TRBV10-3,TGTGCCACCTCAACAGGAGCTACTGACTACGAGCAGTACTTC,CATSTGATDYEQYF
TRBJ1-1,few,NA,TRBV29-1,TGCAGCGTTGTACCGGGCGCTGTTGAAGCTTTCTTT,CSVVPGAVEAFF
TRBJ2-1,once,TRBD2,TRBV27,TGTGCCAGCAGTGCGGATGATCGCGGGAGAATTGATGAGCAGTTCTTC,CASSADDRGRIDEQFF
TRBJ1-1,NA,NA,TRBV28,TGTGCCAGCAATATGGCCCAAACCCTGGTAGGCACTGAAGCTTTCTTT,CASNMAQTLVGTEAFF
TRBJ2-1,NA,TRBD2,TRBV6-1,TGTGCCAGCAGTGTTGGACTAGCGGGAGTCTTCGACAATGAGCAGTTCTTC,CASSVGLAGVFDNEQFF
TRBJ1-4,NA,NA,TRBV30,TGTGCCTGGGCGGAGGGGAAAAAACTGTTTTTT,CAWAEGKKLFF
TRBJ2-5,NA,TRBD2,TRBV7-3,TGTGCCAGCAGTTTTGTAGCGGGAGAGGGGGAGACCCAGTACTTC,CASSFVAGEGETQYF
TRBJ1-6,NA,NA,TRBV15,TGTGCCACCAGCAGGCAGAGCTCCTATAATTCACCCCTCCACTTT,CATSRQSSYNSPLHF
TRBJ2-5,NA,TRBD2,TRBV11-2,TGTGCCAGCAGCCCCCCTCGGGGGGGAACCAACCAAGAGACCCAGTACTTC,CASSPPRGGTNQETQYF
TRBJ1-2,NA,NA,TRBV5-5,TGTGCCAGCAGCTTGTCGGATTCACAGGTCGTCGCTAACTATGGCTACACCTTC,CASSLSDSQVVANYGYTF
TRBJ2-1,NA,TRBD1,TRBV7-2,TGTGCCAGCAGCTGGGCAGGGGGCAATTACAATGAGCAGTTCTTC,CASSWAGGNYNEQFF
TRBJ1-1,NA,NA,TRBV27,TGTGCCAGCAGTTTATCTAGGATGGGCTACACTGAAGCTTTCTTT,CASSLSRMGYTEAFF
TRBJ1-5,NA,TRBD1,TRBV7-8,TGTGCCAGCAGCCCATCGACAGGGATGGGTCAGCCCCAGCATTTT,CASSPSTGMGQPQHF
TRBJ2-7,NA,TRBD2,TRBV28,TGTGCCAGCAGTTTAAGCCCCGCGACTAGCGGGGGGACCTACGAGCAGTACTTC,CASSLSPATSGGTYEQYF
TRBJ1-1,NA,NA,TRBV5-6,TGTGCCAGCGCCGGAAACATGAACACTGAAGCTTTCTTT,CASAGNMNTEAFF
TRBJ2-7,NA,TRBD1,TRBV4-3,TGCGCCAGCAGCCAAGATAGGGCAGGGGGAGCCTACGAGCAGTACTTC,CASSQDRAGGAYEQYF
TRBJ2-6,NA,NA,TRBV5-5,TGTGCCAGCAGCACCGGGGCACCAAGCTCTGGGGCCAACGTCCTGACTTTC,CASSTGAPSSGANVLTF
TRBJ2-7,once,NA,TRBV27,TGTGCCAGCAGTTTAGGAATAAGAGTCGACGAGCAGTACTTC,CASSLGIRVDEQYF
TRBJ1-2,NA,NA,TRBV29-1,TGCAGCGTTGTAGGGGGGCTAGATGGCTACACCTTC,CSVVGGLDGYTF
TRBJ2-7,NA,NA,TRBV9,TGTGCCAGCAGCGGCCGGGACCCCTCCTACGAGCAGTACTTC,CASSGRDPSYEQYF
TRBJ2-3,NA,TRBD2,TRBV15,TGTGCCACCAGCATTAGCGGGAGACAAACAGATACGCAGTATTTT,CATSISGRQTDTQYF
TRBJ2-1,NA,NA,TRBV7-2,TGTGCCAGCAGCTTACCGGGACCGTACAATGAGCAGTTCTTC,CASSLPGPYNEQFF
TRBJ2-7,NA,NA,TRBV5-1,TGCGCCAGCAGCCCGACCGCCAGGGAGACCTACGAGCAGTACTTC,CASSPTARETYEQYF
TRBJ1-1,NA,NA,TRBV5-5,TGTGCCAGCAGCTTTCGGTCCCCCGTTTTGAACACTGAAGCTTTCTTT,CASSFRSPVLNTEAFF
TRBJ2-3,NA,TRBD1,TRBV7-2,TGTGCCAGCAGCTTAGTTGGGACAGGGTGGACCACTAGCACAGATACGCAGTATTTT,CASSLVGTGWTTSTDTQYF
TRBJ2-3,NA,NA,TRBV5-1,TGCGCCAGCACGGAGGGAACCACAGATACGCAGTATTTT,CASTEGTTDTQYF
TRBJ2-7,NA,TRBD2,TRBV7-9,TGTGCCAGCAGCAAAATAGCGGGAGATATTCCCTCCTACGAGCAGTACTTC,CASSKIAGDIPSYEQYF
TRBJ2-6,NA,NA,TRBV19,TGTGCCAGTAGTCAGGGGACGGCCAACGTCCTGACTTTC,CASSQGTANVLTF
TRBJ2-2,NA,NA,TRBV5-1,TGCGCCAGCAGCTTTGGACAGTGGGAGTTTAGCGGGGAGCTGTTTTTT,CASSFGQWEFSGELFF
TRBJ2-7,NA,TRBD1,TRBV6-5,TGTGCCAGCAGTACAGGGGTGGGGTTGTCCTACGAGCAGTACTTC,CASSTGVGLSYEQYF
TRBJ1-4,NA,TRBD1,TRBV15,TGTGCCACCAGCAGAGATACAGGGGCTACTAATGAAAAACTGTTTTTT,CATSRDTGATNEKLFF
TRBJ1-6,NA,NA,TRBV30,TGTGCCTGGAGCGATACCCGCTCACGTACACGCCGTCCTTCACCCCTCCACTTT,CAWSDTRSRTRRPSPLHF